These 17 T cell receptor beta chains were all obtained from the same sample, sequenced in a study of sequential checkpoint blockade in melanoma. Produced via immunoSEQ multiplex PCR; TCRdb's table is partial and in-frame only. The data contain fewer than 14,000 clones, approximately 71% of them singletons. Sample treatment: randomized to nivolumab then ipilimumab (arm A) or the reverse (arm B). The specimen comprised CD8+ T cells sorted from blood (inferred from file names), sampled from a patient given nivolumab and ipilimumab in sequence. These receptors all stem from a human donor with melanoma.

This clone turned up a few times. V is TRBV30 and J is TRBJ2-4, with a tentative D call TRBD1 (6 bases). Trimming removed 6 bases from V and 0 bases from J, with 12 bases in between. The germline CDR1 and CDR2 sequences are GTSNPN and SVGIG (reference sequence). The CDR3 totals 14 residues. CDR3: CACTRGVAKNIQYF. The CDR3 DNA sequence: TGTGCCTGTACCAGGGGAGTAGCCAAAAACATTCAGTACTTC.

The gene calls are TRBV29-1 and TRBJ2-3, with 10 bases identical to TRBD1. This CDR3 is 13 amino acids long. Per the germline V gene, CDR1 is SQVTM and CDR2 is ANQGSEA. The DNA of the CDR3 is TGCATAGTGAGGACAGGGGGTTCAGATACGCAGTATTTT. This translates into CIVRTGGSDTQYF.

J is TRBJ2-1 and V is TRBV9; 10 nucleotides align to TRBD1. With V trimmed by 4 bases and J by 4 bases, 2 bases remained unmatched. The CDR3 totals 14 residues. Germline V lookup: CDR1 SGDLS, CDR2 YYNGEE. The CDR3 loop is CASSPGQGYNEQFF. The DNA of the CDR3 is TGTGCCAGCAGCCCGGGACAGGGGTACAATGAGCAGTTCTTC. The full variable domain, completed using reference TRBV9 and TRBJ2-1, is DSGVTQTPKHLITATGQRVTLRCSPRSGDLSVYWYQQSLDQGLQFLIQYYNGEERAKGNILERFSAQQFPDLHSELNLSSLELGDSALYFCASSPGQGYNEQFFGPGTRLTVL.

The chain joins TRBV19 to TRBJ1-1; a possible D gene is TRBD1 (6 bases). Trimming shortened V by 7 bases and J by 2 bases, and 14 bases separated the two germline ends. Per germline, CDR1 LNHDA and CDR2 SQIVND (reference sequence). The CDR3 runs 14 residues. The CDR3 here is CASTAMDSNTEAFF. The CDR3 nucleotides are TGTGCCAGTACCGCCATGGACAGCAACACTGAAGCTTTCTTT.

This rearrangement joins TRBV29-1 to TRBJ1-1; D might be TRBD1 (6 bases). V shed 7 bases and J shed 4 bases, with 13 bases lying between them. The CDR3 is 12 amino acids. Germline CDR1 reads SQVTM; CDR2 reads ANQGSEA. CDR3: CSAPRGSTEAFF. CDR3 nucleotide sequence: TGCAGCGCCCCCAGGGGAAGCACTGAAGCTTTCTTT.

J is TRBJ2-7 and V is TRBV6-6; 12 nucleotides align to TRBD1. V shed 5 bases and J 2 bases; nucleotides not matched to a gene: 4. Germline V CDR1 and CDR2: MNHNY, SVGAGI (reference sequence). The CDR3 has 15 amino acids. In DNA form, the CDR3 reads TGTGCCAGCAGTAAGGGACAGGGGGCGCCCTACGAGCAGTACTTC. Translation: CASSKGQGAPYEQYF.

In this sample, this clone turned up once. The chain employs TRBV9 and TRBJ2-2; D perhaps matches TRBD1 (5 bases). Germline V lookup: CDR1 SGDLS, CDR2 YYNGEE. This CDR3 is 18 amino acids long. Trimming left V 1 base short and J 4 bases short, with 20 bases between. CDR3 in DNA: TGTGCCAGCAGCGTAACCAGGGTCGGTATGGTACGCACCGGGGAGCTGTTTTTT. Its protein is CASSVTRVGMVRTGELFF.

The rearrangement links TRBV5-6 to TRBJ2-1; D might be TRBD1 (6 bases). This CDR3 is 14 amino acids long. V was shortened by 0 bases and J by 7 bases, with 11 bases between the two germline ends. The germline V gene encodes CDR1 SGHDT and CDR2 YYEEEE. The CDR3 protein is CASSLGRGWNEQFF. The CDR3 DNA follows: TGTGCCAGCAGCTTGGGCAGGGGTTGGAATGAGCAGTTCTTC.

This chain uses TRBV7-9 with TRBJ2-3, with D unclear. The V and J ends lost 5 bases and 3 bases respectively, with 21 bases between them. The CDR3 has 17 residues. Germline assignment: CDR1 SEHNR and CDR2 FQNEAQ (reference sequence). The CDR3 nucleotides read TGTGCCAGCAGCCCGAAGGCAGGCCTTGAACTGACAGATACGCAGTATTTT. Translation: CASSPKAGLELTDTQYF. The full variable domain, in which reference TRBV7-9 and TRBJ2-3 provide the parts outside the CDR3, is DTGVSQNPRHKITKRGQNVTFRCDPISEHNRLYWYRQTLGQGPEFLTYFQNEAQLEKSRLLSDRFSAERPKGSFSTLEIQRTEQGDSAMYLCASSPKAGLELTDTQYFGPGTRLTVL.

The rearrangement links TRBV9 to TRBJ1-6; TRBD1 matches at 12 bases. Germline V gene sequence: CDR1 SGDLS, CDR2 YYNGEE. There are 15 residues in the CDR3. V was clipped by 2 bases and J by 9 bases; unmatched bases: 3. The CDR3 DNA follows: TGTGCCAGCAGCGTTGGGGACAGGGGGCTTTCACCCCTCCACTTT. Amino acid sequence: CASSVGDRGLSPLHF.

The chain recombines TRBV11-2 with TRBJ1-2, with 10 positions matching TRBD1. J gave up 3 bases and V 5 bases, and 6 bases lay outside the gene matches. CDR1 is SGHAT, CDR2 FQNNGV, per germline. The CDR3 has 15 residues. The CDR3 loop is CASSPDRGRHYGYTF. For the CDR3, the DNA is TGTGCCAGCAGCCCCGACAGGGGGCGACACTATGGCTACACCTTC.

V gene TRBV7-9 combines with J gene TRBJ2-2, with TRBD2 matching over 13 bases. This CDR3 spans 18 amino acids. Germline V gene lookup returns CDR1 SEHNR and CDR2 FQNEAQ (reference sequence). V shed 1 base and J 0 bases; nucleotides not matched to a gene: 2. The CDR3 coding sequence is TGTGCCAGCAGCTTAGTCGGACTAGCGGGGGCGAACACCGGGGAGCTGTTTTTT. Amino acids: CASSLVGLAGANTGELFF. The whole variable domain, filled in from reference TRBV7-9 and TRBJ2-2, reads DTGVSQNPRHKITKRGQNVTFRCDPISEHNRLYWYRQTLGQGPEFLTYFQNEAQLEKSRLLSDRFSAERPKGSFSTLEIQRTEQGDSAMYLCASSLVGLAGANTGELFFGEGSRLTVL.

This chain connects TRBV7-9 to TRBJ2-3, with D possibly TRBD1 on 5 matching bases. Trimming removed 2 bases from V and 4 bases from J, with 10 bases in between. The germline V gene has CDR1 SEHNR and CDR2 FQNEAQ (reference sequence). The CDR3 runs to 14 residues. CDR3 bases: TGTGCCAGCAGCTTAACTTCAGGGTCAGATACGCAGTATTTT. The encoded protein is CASSLTSGSDTQYF.

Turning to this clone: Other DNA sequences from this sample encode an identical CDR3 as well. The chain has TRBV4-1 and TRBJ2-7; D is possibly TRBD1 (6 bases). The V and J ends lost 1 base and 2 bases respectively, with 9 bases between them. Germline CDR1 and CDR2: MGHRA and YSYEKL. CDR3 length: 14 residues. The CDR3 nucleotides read TGCGCCAGCAGCCAAGCGGACAGAGCCTACGAGCAGTACTTC. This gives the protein CASSQADRAYEQYF.

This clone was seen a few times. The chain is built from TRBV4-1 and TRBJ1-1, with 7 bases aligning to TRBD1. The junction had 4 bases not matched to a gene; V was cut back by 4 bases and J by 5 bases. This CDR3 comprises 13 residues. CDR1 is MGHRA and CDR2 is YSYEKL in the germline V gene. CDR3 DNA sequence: TGCGCCAGCAGCCCATCGACAGGGACTGAAGCTTTCTTT. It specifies CASSPSTGTEAFF.

As DNA, the CDR3 is TGTGCCAGCAGTCTCACAGGGTTCGGCGAGACCCAGTACTTC. Amino acid sequence: CASSLTGFGETQYF. V is TRBV27 and J is TRBJ2-5; D might be TRBD1 (6 bases). The CDR3 runs to 14 residues. The ends were cut back, 5 bases at V and 5 bases at J, with 15 bases in the middle. Germline V gene data show CDR1 as MNHEY and CDR2 as SMNVEV (reference sequence).

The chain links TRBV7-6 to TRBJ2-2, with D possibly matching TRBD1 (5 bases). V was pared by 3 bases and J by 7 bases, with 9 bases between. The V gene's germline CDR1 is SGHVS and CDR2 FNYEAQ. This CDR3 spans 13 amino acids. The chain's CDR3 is CASSFRVNGELFF. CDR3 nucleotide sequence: TGTGCCAGCAGCTTCAGGGTGAACGGGGAGCTGTTTTTT.